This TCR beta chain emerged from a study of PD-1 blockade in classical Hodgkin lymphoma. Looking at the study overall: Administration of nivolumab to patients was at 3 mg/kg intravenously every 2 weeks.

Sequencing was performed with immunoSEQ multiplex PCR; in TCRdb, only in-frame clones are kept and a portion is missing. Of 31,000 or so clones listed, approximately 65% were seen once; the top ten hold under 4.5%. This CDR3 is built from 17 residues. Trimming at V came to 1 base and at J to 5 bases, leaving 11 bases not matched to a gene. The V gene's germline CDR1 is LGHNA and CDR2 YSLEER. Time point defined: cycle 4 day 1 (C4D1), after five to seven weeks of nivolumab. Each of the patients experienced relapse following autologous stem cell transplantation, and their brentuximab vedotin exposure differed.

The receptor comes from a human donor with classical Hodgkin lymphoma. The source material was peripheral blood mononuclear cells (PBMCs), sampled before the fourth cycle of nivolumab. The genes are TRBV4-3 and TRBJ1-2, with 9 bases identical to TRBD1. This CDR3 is CASSQGTGEYRGYGYTF. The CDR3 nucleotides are TGCGCCAGCAGCCAAGGGACAGGGGAATACCGGGGGTATGGCTACACCTTC.